Listed here are 14 T cell receptor beta chains from one sample, sequenced in a study of shared clonotypes between healthy human individuals. Method: immunoSEQ multiplex PCR; TCRdb's copy keeps in-frame clones and lacks some. Here the sample spans approximately 2,000,000 clones, 90% to 95% being singletons. Terminally differentiated effector memory CD45RA+ cells were excluded by CCR7 positive selection of CD45RO-negative cells. The sample comprised naive CD8+ T cells from PBMCs. The receptors shown here come from a young man in good health. Some clones in this sample may be carry-over from other donors' samples.

The chain recombines TRBV7-9 with TRBJ2-3, with D perhaps matching TRBD2 (5 bases). Trimming cost V 11 bases and J 3 bases, with 12 bases left between them. Germline V gene sequence: CDR1 SEHNR, CDR2 FQNEAQ (reference sequence). The CDR3 is made up of 12 amino acids. The chain's CDR3 is CAPREGTDTQYF. CDR3 sequence (DNA): TGTGCCCCCCGGGAAGGGACAGATACGCAGTATTTT.

The J gene is TRBJ2-5, the V gene TRBV19, with unresolved D. Per germline, CDR1 LNHDA and CDR2 SQIVND (reference sequence). Between the trimmed V and J ends, which lost 4 bases and 1 base, there was a span of 7 bases. The CDR3 runs to 13 residues. CDR3 bases: TGTGCCAGTAGTAGATTATCCCAAGAGACCCAGTACTTC. Translation: CASSRLSQETQYF.

As DNA, the CDR3 is TGTGCCAGCAGTTTAGACGGGGAAGAGACCCAGTACTTC. As protein: CASSLDGEETQYF. The chain recombines TRBV28 with TRBJ2-5; D possibly corresponds to TRBD2 (5 bases). Looked up from germline, CDR1 is MDHEN and CDR2 is SYDVKM. V was cut by 2 bases and J by 3 bases, with 7 bases left in between. The CDR3 consists of 13 residues.

The genes are TRBV11-2 and TRBJ2-7, with TRBD1 matching over 10 bases. The junction had 11 bases not matched to a gene; V was cut back by 3 bases and J by 6 bases. The CDR3 is made up of 16 amino acids. From germline, CDR1 is SGHAT and CDR2 FQNNGV. Here the CDR3 reads CASSFQGQGFWSEQYF. CDR3 in DNA: TGTGCCAGCAGCTTCCAGGGACAGGGGTTTTGGAGCGAGCAGTACTTC.

This chain uses TRBV13 with TRBJ2-7, with 9 bases matching TRBD2. Germline CDR1 reads PRHDT; CDR2 reads FYEKMQ (reference sequence). This CDR3 has 15 amino acids. With 5 bases clipped from V and 2 bases from J, the junction kept 7 bases outside the gene matches. CDR3 coding DNA: TGTGCCAGCAGCACCTCTCGCGGGAGGGCCTACGAGCAGTACTTC. It specifies CASSTSRGRAYEQYF.

The J gene is TRBJ2-2, the V gene TRBV11-2; tentatively, D is TRBD2 (6 bases). The CDR3 loop spans 13 amino acids. The germline V gene has CDR1 SGHAT and CDR2 FQNNGV. V lost 7 bases, J lost 5 bases, and 11 bases lay in between. CDR3 coding DNA: TGTGCCAGCACGATTGGGGGGACCGGGGAGCTGTTTTTT. Amino acids: CASTIGGTGELFF.

V and J are TRBV28 and TRBJ2-1; 7 nucleotides align to TRBD1. The length of the CDR3 is 15 residues. CDR1 MDHEN and CDR2 SYDVKM come from the germline V gene. Trimming removed 6 bases from V and 2 bases from J; junction bases left unmatched: 7. For the CDR3, the DNA is TGTGCCAGCAGACGGACAGGTCTCCCCTACAATGAGCAGTTCTTC. This gives the protein CASRRTGLPYNEQFF.

CDR3 in amino acids: CALLGIDGYTF. The CDR3 region has the DNA TGTGCCCTTTTAGGAATAGATGGCTACACCTTC. J is TRBJ1-2 and V is TRBV28; no clear D. There are 11 residues in the CDR3. V dropped 11 bases and J dropped 6 bases, with 13 bases sitting between them. Germline CDR1 is MDHEN and CDR2 is SYDVKM.

This rearrangement joins TRBV27 to TRBJ2-7; D might be TRBD1 (6 bases). Trimming pared 4 bases from V and 0 bases from J, leaving 10 bases between. Germline lookup yields CDR1 MNHEY and CDR2 SMNVEV (reference sequence). The CDR3 is 14 residues long. The CDR3 DNA sequence: TGTGCCAGCAGTTCTTACAGGGACTCCTACGAGCAGTACTTC. This gives the protein CASSSYRDSYEQYF.

This chain connects TRBV7-9 to TRBJ2-2, with D perhaps TRBD1 (6 bases). CDR3 length: 15 residues. Germline CDR1 and CDR2: SEHNR and FQNEAQ (reference sequence). Trimming took off 4 bases at V and 0 bases at J, with 9 bases between the two ends. The CDR3 region is CASSSNRANTGELFF. CDR3 in DNA: TGTGCCAGCAGCTCGAACAGGGCGAACACCGGGGAGCTGTTTTTT.

The V and J genes are TRBV5-5 and TRBJ1-5, with D perhaps matching TRBD1 (5 bases). The CDR3 is 13 residues long. Germline CDR1 and CDR2: SGHKS and YYEKEE (reference sequence). Trimming took 4 bases from V and 7 from J, leaving 12 bases between them. The CDR3 coding sequence is TGTGCCAGCAGCGACGGCTGGGGGCAGCCCCAGCATTTT. This translates into CASSDGWGQPQHF.

V is TRBV6-5 and J is TRBJ1-5, with D perhaps TRBD1 (6 bases). V gave up 4 bases and J gave up 5 bases, with 12 bases separating them. The CDR3 extends over 14 amino acids. CDR1 and CDR2 from the germline V gene are MNHEY and SVGAGI. The CDR3 reads CASSSTGPHQPQHF. CDR3 sequence (DNA): TGTGCCAGCAGTTCCACAGGGCCTCATCAGCCCCAGCATTTT.

The rearrangement joins TRBV14 to TRBJ2-1, with D perhaps matching TRBD2 (5 bases). The germline gives CDR1 SGHDN, CDR2 FVKESK. This CDR3 comprises 16 residues. The V end lost 0 bases, the J end lost 6 bases, and 15 bases lay between the germline ends. The CDR3 DNA follows: TGTGCCAGCAGCCAAGATATCGGGAACTTAGGCAATGAGCAGTTCTTC. This gives the protein CASSQDIGNLGNEQFF. The full variable domain, with the rest looked up from reference TRBV14 and TRBJ2-1, is EAGVTQFPSHSVIEKGQTVTLRCDPISGHDNLYWYRRVMGKEIKFLLHFVKESKQDESGMPNNRFLAERTGGTYSTLKVQPAELEDSGVYFCASSQDIGNLGNEQFFGPGTRLTVL.

The V and J genes are TRBV5-1 and TRBJ2-1; 7 bases match TRBD2. There are 13 residues in the CDR3. Germline V gene sequence: CDR1 SGHRS, CDR2 YFSETQ. J gave up 5 bases and V 7 bases, and 6 bases lay outside the gene matches. CDR3 sequence: CASGSSGNNEQFF. DNA for the CDR3: TGCGCCAGCGGCTCTAGCGGAAACAATGAGCAGTTCTTC.